The rows below give T cell receptor beta chains drawn from one sample of a study of blood T cell repertoires in COVID-19. The repertoire was sequenced with immunoSEQ multiplex PCR; TCRdb's copy has only in-frame clones and lacks some. This table has roughly 150,000 clones, 80% to 90% appearing once. Sequences were obtained from peripheral blood. These receptors all stem from an elderly man with acute or convalescent COVID-19. The conserved cysteine and the conserved F or W are not part of the CDR3 here.

v_call	j_call	cdr3_aa
TRBV6-5	TRBJ1-1	ASSYSRQGRTEAF
TRBV6-4	TRBJ2-7	ASRMERGGPYEQY
TRBV7-9	TRBJ2-5	ASSLVGVGETQY
TRBV19	TRBJ1-5	ASSNGGKPQH
TRBV29-1	TRBJ2-3	SVSIGLGTDTQY
TRBV13	TRBJ1-1	ASSFLQGGAEAF
TRBV9	TRBJ2-5	ASSVGIGAGGPSSLETQY
TRBV14	TRBJ2-5	ASSQVGLPSETQY
TRBV7-7	TRBJ2-1	ASSIGTGGSYNEQF
TRBV28	TRBJ2-2	ASSLPGLAGGTTGELF
TRBV28	TRBJ1-5	ASSYYGTVDQPQH
TRBV15	TRBJ1-2	ATSRDYGREAGYT
TRBV7-2	TRBJ2-7	ASSSLGQSYEQY
TRBV11-2	TRBJ1-2	ASSSGQGAYGYT
TRBV5-4	TRBJ1-1	ASTFKDRVNTEAF
TRBV4-1	TRBJ2-3	ASSQAPVSEADTQY
TRBV5-4	TRBJ1-6	ASSLEHDSPLH
TRBV19	TRBJ2-7	ASSPLLNRGENYEQY
TRBV19	TRBJ1-3	ASSPLSSGNTIY
TRBV7-2	TRBJ1-2	ASSFPPVGGYT
TRBV4-1	TRBJ2-2	ASSQDIGELF
TRBV11-2	TRBJ2-1	ASSLGRNNEQF
TRBV18	TRBJ1-6	ASSPQPDKNSPLH
TRBV24-1	TRBJ2-3	ATSDSPEDTQY
TRBV19	TRBJ2-1	ASSIPGTSNEQF
TRBV27	TRBJ2-1	ASSLTGGSYNEQF
TRBV7-9	TRBJ2-1	ASSFFSSGSFSYNEQF
TRBV24-1	TRBJ2-3	ATKATGASTDTQY
TRBV5-1	TRBJ2-1	ASRQGAGNEQF
TRBV11-3	TRBJ2-3	ASSLEQGSTQY
TRBV7-3	TRBJ2-1	ASSFGGSPYNEQF
TRBV6-5	TRBJ2-6	ASSLPGYSGANVLT
TRBV28	TRBJ1-1	ASSPGQGQYNTEAF
TRBV24-1	TRBJ2-2	ATSGVMGESTGELF
TRBV24-1	TRBJ2-1	ATRLTGTGDNEQF